This TCR beta chain was identified in a study of blood T cell repertoires in COVID-19. The length of the CDR3 is 15 residues. Between the trimmed V and J ends, which lost 5 bases and 1 base, there was a span of 9 bases. The germline gives CDR1 MNHEY, CDR2 SVGAGI. Seattle cases were enrolled at active infection and followed longitudinally. Original handling: Nucleated cell number was recorded as an estimate derived from reference gene primer amplification. Assay: immunoSEQ multiplex PCR; the TCRdb copy retains only in-frame clones and omits some. Clonal size and the V and J genes are those of that table, whereas D and trimming came from the DNA. The sample has under 250,000 clones, around 90% seen once.

What was sequenced was peripheral blood. The clonotype originates from a man aged 30 to 45 with COVID-19, enrolled during active disease. The chain couples TRBV6-5 to TRBJ1-6; the D is unclear. CDR3 coding DNA: TGTGCCAGCAGTCCCCAACGGTCCTATAATTCACCCCTCCACTTT. It encodes CASSPQRSYNSPLHF.